This T cell receptor beta chain was sequenced during a study of tumor-infiltrating lymphocytes in primary liver carcinoma. The overall study: With diameters of roughly 4 to 11 cm, tumors were stage T1-T3 N0M0. General study points: Among the pair types, tumor region pairs showed more overlap than tumor-adjacent and tumor-blood pairs. Relative to blood, tumors carried a significantly larger fraction of the repertoire in their top 250 clones (p = 0.039).

From about 19-30 mg of unsorted bulk tissue, DNA and RNA were co-extracted together. This clonotype has only a few counts. What it binds is unknown. Germline lookup yields CDR1 KGHDR and CDR2 SFDVKD. The V and J ends lost 11 bases and 1 base respectively, with 8 bases between them. The CDR3 spans 12 residues. A primer matching the constant region was used to make TCR beta cDNA from 450 to 500 ng of total RNA. ARM-PCR, slightly modified, supplied the TCR beta libraries through three nested multiplex PCR rounds. The two initial PCR rounds, around 11 cycles each, used TRBV1-TRBV30 forward and C-beta reverse primers. TCRdb redid the calling of the multiplex PCR reads with MiXCR, one entry per CDR3 protein. The sample includes approximately 92,000 distinct CDR3 sequences, 55% to 75% of them seen just once.

The sequence was obtained from a woman aged 55-69 years with primary liver carcinoma and hepatitis B virus infection. The rearrangement uses TRBV24-1 and TRBJ1-5, with D possibly being TRBD1 (6 bases). The sequenced material came from liver tumor tissue from sampling region 5. The subset here: tumor region T5, tumor centre. The CDR3 sequence is CASQGSNQPQHF. For the CDR3, the DNA is TGTGCCAGCCAGGGGAGCAATCAGCCCCAGCATTTT.